This T cell receptor (beta chain) is from a study of CD8+CD57+ T cells in acquired aplastic anemia (dated by TCRdb to about 2018). Regarding the research as a whole: DNA extracted from sorted CD4+ and CD8+ cells had a mean of roughly 3.4 ug, with a range of 0.2 to 27.4 ug. Mean read counts for healthy donor samples were about 10.8 million for CD4+ cells and fewer than 12 million for CD8+ cells. What the research found in general, with its limitations: Patients and healthy controls showed no significant difference in CD8+ Simpson's diversity (P=0.060). Around 30 CD8+ CDR3 sequences were found in both patients and controls but appeared to be highly expressed in patients and within the immunodominant clones of the patients.

Genomic DNA was used as template for profiling of TCR beta VDJ combinations and CDR3 sequences. An Illumina HiSeq 2000 was the platform used for TCR repertoire sequencing. The original methods were these. Repertoire assessment relied on Simpson's diversity index, CDR3 size and DJ length profiles, and TRBV/TRBJ rearrangement plots. The immunodominant clone was defined as the most abundant DNA sequence in deep sequencing data. CDR3 amino acid sequences were checked for sharing between subjects and were compared against published repertoires and the VDJdb database. TCRdb's own reprocessing of the public reads used fastp at Q25 and MiXCR and kept productive beta chains. When rows share a CDR3 protein, they turn into one entry using the most common DNA and genes. In this record, the V and J calls reflect TCRdb's handling and not the investigators' own analysis. The table for this sample lists 400,000 to 450,000 distinct CDR3 sequences; under 80% of them were counted only once. Of the sample, 4% is held by the ten largest clones.

V and J are truncated by 5 bases and 3 bases respectively, leaving an intervening sequence of 7 bases. The CDR3, cysteine through phenylalanine, is 11 amino acids long. The DNA shown is the 33-base CDR3, in frame from base 1. The CDR1 and CDR2 encoded by the germline V gene are SQVTM and ANQGSEA. In this study, sorted CD4+ and CD8+ T cells from the blood of healthy subjects and of severe aplastic anemia patients had their TCR repertoires deep-sequenced. Ficoll-Paque density gradient centrifugation was used to isolate peripheral blood mononuclear cells. Before DNA extraction, CD4+ and CD8+ T cells were sorted with FACS or magnetic beads. A note on this clonotype: Its antigen is currently not known. Per-base qualities were not stored, and no clone one base away is much larger.

The sample comprised sorted CD4+, CD8+, or CD8+CD57+ T cells (not recorded which) from PBMCs. The chain was built from TRBV29-1 and TRBJ1-1; 5 matching bases give a weak D call of TRBD1. The source is a human donor in good health, serving as a control. The bases are TGCAGCGTTAGGGGTTACACTGAAGCTTTCTTT. It translates to CSVRGYTEAFF.